Detailed here is one T cell receptor (beta chain). Its antigen is not yet known. Base-call qualities are not available, and no considerably larger clone is one nucleotide away. In the prospective study, participants were about 18 to 95 years old, resided in 25 or so geographic areas of the United States, and were enrolled through a virtual design. To assign participants to cohorts, the prospective study relied on clinical history that participants themselves reported in a screening survey and a study questionnaire. Recovered participants in ImmuneRACE Cohort 3 were defined by two consecutive negative NP/OP PCR tests, clearance by a healthcare professional, or resolution of symptoms. Each participant in the prospective study had whole blood, serum and a nasopharyngeal or oropharyngeal swab collected by mobile phlebotomists. Over a 2-month period, participants in the prospective study had the option of providing additional blood draws and questionnaires. Before DNA extraction, prospective study blood samples were shipped either frozen or at room temperature.

The data originate from a study of blood T cell repertoires in COVID-19 (TCRdb year 2020). With respect to the entire study: Samples covering the acute and convalescent phases of COVID-19 were provided by collaborators in the United States, Italy and Spain. Subjects who had been exposed to COVID-19, were actively infected with it, or had recovered from it provided the deeply sampled blood TCRbeta repertoires that made up the dataset. The material from the prospective study consisted of cDNA or gDNA derived from T cells, B-cell-depleted T cells, or PBMCs. Where available, HLA class I and class II types were taken from metadata supplied by the sample provider and were not determined by assay-based typing. The samples were drawn from two sources: the first 160 participants of the ongoing ImmuneRACE study, and fewer than 1,500 subjects contributed by 6 global collaborators. Sample metadata almost always included a de-identified subject ID, COVID-19 status, age in years and sex. The repertoires were released in a freely available public database intended as a resource for research on the immune response to SARS-CoV-2. Study-wide findings and limitations: The amount of clinical and demographic metadata varied by source and participant and was provided uncurated.

The immunoSEQ Assay, a bias-controlled multiplex PCR, was used to amplify TCRbeta CDR3 regions from genomic DNA. The source study handled its data this way. Nucleated cell counts per sample were estimated from amplification of reference gene primers within the assay. Sequence reads were collapsed and filtered to measure the absolute abundance of every unique TCRbeta CDR3 rearrangement. Productive Simpson clonality was computed per sample as the square root of Simpson's diversity index over productive rearrangements. The table was pulled from immuneACCESS by TCRdb, which kept in-frame rearrangements only. Such tables lose some clones; where checked, under half of the loss comes from unresolved V genes, and the rest has no known cause. That table is the source of V, J and clone size, and D and trimming were worked out from the DNA. This sample gives a few hundred thousand clones in total; roughly 89% of them show up just once. The biggest ten clones account for less than 2% of the sample.

The CDR3 starts with the cysteine, ends with the phenylalanine, and has 13 residues. Only the CDR3 DNA is retained, 39 bases long and in frame from the first base. The germline V gene yields SGHTA for CDR1 and FQGTGA for CDR2. The germline ends are 12 bases apart after V is trimmed by 3 bases and J by 7 bases. The sequence links TRBV7-3 to TRBJ1-2; TRBD1 is perhaps the D gene, given 5 matching bases. This receptor was taken from a woman aged 25 to 39 who had recovered from COVID-19. Material for sequencing was PBMCs or T cells enriched from blood (not recorded which). The CDR3 corresponds to CASSFLGGVGYTF. The sequence in DNA is TGTGCCAGCAGCTTTTTAGGAGGGGTTGGCTACACCTTC.